This T cell receptor beta chain was profiled in a study of OX40 agonist ivuxolimab in advanced cancers. Turning to the overall study: The costimulatory receptor OX40 (CD134) was targeted by ivuxolimab, a fully human IgG2 agonistic monoclonal antibody. Intravenous ivuxolimab was administered to patients every 2 weeks at six dose levels: 0.01, 0.1, 0.3, 1.5, 3 and 10 mg/kg. Of the roughly 51 patients in dose escalation, some 20 had hepatocellular carcinoma, about 15 had melanoma, 9 had renal cell carcinoma and 9 had head and neck cancer. A male proportion of about 79% and a mean age of about 60 years, ranging from about 23 to 79, were recorded for the dose-escalation cohort. Patients were allowed to have had prior anti-PD-1, anti-PD-L1 or anti-CTLA-4 therapy, and 30% to 40% of the dose-escalation patients had previously received checkpoint inhibitors. Partial responses were achieved by three dose-escalation patients, of whom one had hepatocellular carcinoma and two had cutaneous melanoma. The point of sequencing TCRbeta in the periphery was to test whether ivuxolimab changed TCR sequence diversity and drove clonal T-cell expansion. The paper covers the monotherapy dose-escalation part of the phase I ivuxolimab trial, which included N of about 56 patients. Findings and caveats that apply to the study as a whole: Low levels of normalized T-cell clonal expansion were also seen in some patients who did not respond. Partial responders in the 0.1-3.0 mg/kg groups had among the lowest normalized peripheral clonal expansion, especially among CD8+ T cells. After ivuxolimab, CD8+ T cells had more expanded clones than CD4+ T cells on average. At doses from 0.1 to 3.0 mg/kg, clonal expansion was seen in both CD4+ and CD8+ blood T cells between baseline and week 6. The antigen specificity of the peripheral T cells that underwent clonal expansion was not determined.

Genomic DNA was isolated from the sorted cells so that the TCRbeta CDR3 region could be sequenced. The immunoSEQ Assay was used to sequence the TCRbeta CDR3 regions. Drawn from immuneACCESS, this table holds only the in-frame rearrangements with V and J called that TCRdb kept. Clones are partly lost; checked studies trace under half to an unresolved V gene and leave the rest unexplained. For this sample the table gives tens of thousands of clones, of which over 75% were detected only once. The top ten constitute 0.32% of the sample. Details on this clone: This receptor's antigen is unknown. No base quality values were provided; no much bigger clone lies one nucleotide off.

Sequences LNHNV (CDR1) and YYDKDF (CDR2) are obtained from the germline V gene (reference sequence). Deletion took 0 bases off V and 0 bases off J, with a span of 6 bases between the germline ends. Including cysteine and phenylalanine, the CDR3 has 15 amino acids. The only DNA kept is the CDR3, 45 bases in frame from the first base. Patients with autoimmune disease history or receiving systemic immunosuppression were excluded from the trial. In every dose cohort, peripheral blood was drawn for TCR sequencing at baseline, cycle 4 day 1, and cycle 7 day 1. The samples were drawn from a first-in-human, open-label, multicenter phase I dose-escalation trial of ivuxolimab. The trial enrolled adults with locally advanced or metastatic head and neck squamous cell, hepatocellular, melanoma or renal cell carcinoma. Before TCR sequencing, CD4+ T cells and CD8+ T cells from peripheral blood were sorted into separate populations.

The specimen comprised CD4+ or CD8+ T cells sorted from blood, sampled in a trial of the OX40 agonist ivuxolimab. This chain is built from TRBV15 and TRBJ2-1, with the D segment identity uncertain. This TCR derives from an adult with an advanced solid tumor such as melanoma, head and neck, liver or kidney cancer. The CDR3 reads as follows: CATSREGVSYNEQFF. The nucleotides read TGTGCCACCAGCAGAGAGGGTGTCTCCTACAATGAGCAGTTCTTC.